The clone carrying this TCR beta chain was recorded only once. Trimming took 4 bases from V and 5 from J, leaving 21 bases between them. Germline values: CDR1 LGHDT, CDR2 YNNKEL (reference sequence). The CDR3 length is 16 residues. This entry belongs to a study of blood T cell repertoires in COVID-19. The study recruited people aged about 18 to 89 years across roughly 23 US areas. Participants had their cohort set by participant-reported clinical history. The table came from immunoSEQ multiplex PCR; TCRdb's copy has only in-frame clones and leaves some out. The table has 300,000 to 450,000 clones, roughly 91% seen once; the top ten hold roughly 1.2%.

This TCR was recovered from a young woman who had recovered from COVID-19. The V and J genes are TRBV3-1 (or the pseudogene TRBV3-2) and TRBJ2-7, with TRBD1 as a possible D gene (6 bases). The sequencing input was PBMCs or T cells enriched from blood (not recorded which). The DNA of the CDR3 is TGTGCCAGCAGCCCCCTAAGGAAACAGGGTGGCCACGAGCAGTACTTC. Residues: CASSPLRKQGGHEQYF.